This passage covers 12 T cell receptor beta chains from one sample sequenced in a study of regulatory T cells in long-lasting Graves disease. Noted time point: newly diagnosed GD, antithyroid drugs for less than 3 months. PBMC-extracted RNA yielded the TCR library. Arm-PCR of CDR3 regions with iRepertoire HTBI primers generated TCR beta libraries. TCRdb re-derived calls from the multiplex PCR reads in MiXCR, one entry per CDR3 protein. This table has 550,000 to 650,000 distinct CDR3 sequences, around 15% appearing once. The sample also formed part of further work on T cells in Graves' hyperthyroidism and ophthalmopathy.

Sample: peripheral blood mononuclear cells (PBMCs), taken at new diagnosis, from a patient treated with antithyroid drugs. These receptor sequences come from a man between 18 and 35 years old with Graves disease.

In its sample, this clonotype was seen a few times. The chain links TRBV14 to TRBJ1-1, with D unclear. CDR1 and CDR2 (germline): SGHDN, FVKESK. CDR3 length equals 16 residues. V was cut by 1 base and J by 4 bases, with 16 bases left in between. In nucleotides, the CDR3 is TGTGCCAGCAGCCAAGGGGCCGTAATGGTAGGCACTGAAGCTTTCTTT. It is translated as CASSQGAVMVGTEAFF.

V and J are TRBV19 and TRBJ1-4; D perhaps matches TRBD1 (5 bases). The CDR3 is made up of 16 amino acids. The germline V and J ends were trimmed by 7 bases and 3 bases, with 18 bases remaining between them. CDR1 and CDR2 (germline): LNHDA, SQIVND (reference sequence). DNA for the CDR3: TGTGCCAGTACGAGGAGGGGTGGTTACGCTAATGAAAAACTGTTTTTT. This gives the protein CASTRRGGYANEKLFF.

This clonotype was recorded a few times. The rearrangement links TRBV5-1 to TRBJ2-1, with 11 bases that match TRBD1. CDR1 and CDR2 from the germline V gene are SGHRS and YFSETQ. There are 15 residues in the CDR3. V gave up 1 base and J gave up 6 bases; unmatched junction bases: 3. The CDR3: CASSLRGTGGNEQFF. The CDR3, as DNA: TGCGCCAGCAGCTTGAGGGGGACAGGGGGCAATGAGCAGTTCTTC.

The table lists this clonotype with many counts. The chain is built from TRBV30 and TRBJ1-5; no clear D. V was pared by 1 base and J by 8 bases, with 12 bases between. This CDR3 region has 13 residues. Per germline, CDR1 GTSNPN and CDR2 SVGIG (reference sequence). In DNA form, the CDR3 reads TGTGCCTGGAGTGGAGGCCAGTGGAAGCCCCAGCATTTT. Protein sequence: CAWSGGQWKPQHF.

Points on this clonotype: This could be a read error, since a much larger clone is one nucleotide away. The chain has TRBV7-3 and TRBJ2-1; 7 bases agree with TRBD2. There are 15 residues in the CDR3. Germline values: CDR1 SGHTA, CDR2 FQGTGA. DNA of the CDR3: TGTGCCGGCAGCTTATTAGCGGGCGATTTTAGTGAGCAGTTCTTC. Translation gives CAGSLLAGDFSEQFF.

This clonotype was observed many times. The chain combines TRBV7-2 with TRBJ2-1; D is unresolved. V was trimmed by 1 base and J by 3 bases, leaving 7 bases between them. The germline gives CDR1 SGHTA, CDR2 FQGNSA. The CDR3 totals 14 residues. CDR3 bases: TGTGCCAGCAGCTTAGAACGGCTCTACAATGAGCAGTTCTTC. Translated: CASSLERLYNEQFF.

The table lists this clonotype with many counts. The rearrangement uses TRBV3-1 and TRBJ1-4; D unresolved. CDR3 length equals 13 residues. Germline V gene data show CDR1 as LGHDT and CDR2 as YNNKEL (reference sequence). V was trimmed by 6 bases and J by 3 bases, leaving 8 bases between them. CDR3 sequence reads: CASRLKANEKLFF. For the CDR3, the DNA is TGTGCCAGCAGGCTCAAGGCTAATGAAAAACTGTTTTTT.

This clonotype occurred a few times. J is TRBJ2-3 and V is TRBV28; a possible D gene is TRBD2 (6 bases). The CDR3 runs 17 residues. Germline-derived CDR1 and CDR2 are MDHEN and SYDVKM. V lost 3 bases and J lost 4, with 20 bases in between. Here the CDR3 DNA reads TGTGCCAGCAGTTTTTTTACTAGCAGGAGACTCGCAGATACGCAGTATTTT. Translated, it gives CASSFFTSRRLADTQYF.

This clonotype has ten or more counts. The rearrangement links TRBV30 to TRBJ2-5, with 10 nucleotides matching TRBD2. Germline lookup yields CDR1 GTSNPN and CDR2 SVGIG (reference sequence). The CDR3 has 14 residues. Trimming took 4 bases from V and 1 from J; bases not matched to a gene: 3. The chain's CDR3 is CAWTSGGSQETQYF. In DNA, the CDR3 is TGTGCCTGGACTAGCGGGGGCAGCCAAGAGACCCAGTACTTC.

This clonotype was recorded many times. At one of its ends the junction is not consistent with the germline gene, which may arise from a read error. The rearrangement uses TRBV18 and TRBJ2-5; D is possibly TRBD2 (5 bases). The germline gives CDR1 KGHSH, CDR2 LQKENI. The CDR3 length is 12 residues. CDR3 sequence reads: CASAPGYETQYF. The CDR3 DNA sequence: TGTGCCAGCGCACCGGGATACGAGACCCAGTACTTC.

This clonotype was seen only a few times. The V call is TRBV2, the J call TRBJ2-1; 8 positions agree with TRBD2. This CDR3 spans 18 amino acids. Germline CDR1 SNHLY, CDR2 FYNNEI. V was pared by 1 base and J by 2 bases, with 10 bases of the junction left unmatched. CDR3 region: CASSEGGTSSGTYNEQFF. CDR3 coding DNA: TGTGCCAGCAGTGAAGGAGGGACGAGTAGCGGGACCTACAATGAGCAGTTCTTC.

Many counts were recorded for this clonotype. This chain links TRBV6-5 with TRBJ2-5; the D gene is possibly TRBD1 (6 bases). The germline V gene has CDR1 MNHEY and CDR2 SVGAGI. Trimming took off 2 bases at V and 6 bases at J, with 16 bases between the two ends. CDR3 length equals 15 residues. CDR3 in DNA: TGTGCCAGCAGTTACCCGGCAGGGGAAGGGAAGACCCAGTACTTC. Protein product: CASSYPAGEGKTQYF.